This T cell receptor (beta chain) originates from a study of blood T cell repertoires in COVID-19. Study in general: Sites across the United States, Italy and Spain contributed samples from acute and convalescent COVID-19.

Germline values: CDR1 SGHTA, CDR2 FQGNSA. The germline V and J ends were trimmed by 4 bases and 1 base, with 12 bases remaining between them. The CDR3 is made up of 15 amino acids. In its sample, this clone was seen a few times. In the same sample, other DNA sequences code for this CDR3. Per the original methods: Estimated nucleated cell counts came from reference gene primer amplification. Repertoires were generated with immunoSEQ multiplex PCR, while TCRdb's copy carries only in-frame clones and drops some. The V and J calls and clone size come from that table; D and trimming were worked out from the DNA. The table has a few hundred thousand clones, around 89% seen once; the top ten hold roughly 7%.

The specimen was peripheral blood. The sequence derives from a woman in her thirties who had recovered from COVID-19. The rearrangement links TRBV7-2 to TRBJ2-3; D is uncertain. CDR3 sequence reads: CASSSVAGGTDTQYF. CDR3 DNA sequence: TGTGCCAGCAGCTCCGTGGCAGGCGGCACAGATACGCAGTATTTT.